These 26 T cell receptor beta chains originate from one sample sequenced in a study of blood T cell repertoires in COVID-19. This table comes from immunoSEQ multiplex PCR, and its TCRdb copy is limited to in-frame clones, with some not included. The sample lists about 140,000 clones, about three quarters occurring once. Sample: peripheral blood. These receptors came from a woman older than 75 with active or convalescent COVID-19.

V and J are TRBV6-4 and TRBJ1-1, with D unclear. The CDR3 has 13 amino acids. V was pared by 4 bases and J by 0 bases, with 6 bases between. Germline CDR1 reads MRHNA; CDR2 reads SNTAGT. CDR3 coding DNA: TGTGCCAGCAGTGTTGAGATGAACACTGAAGCTTTCTTT. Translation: CASSVEMNTEAFF.

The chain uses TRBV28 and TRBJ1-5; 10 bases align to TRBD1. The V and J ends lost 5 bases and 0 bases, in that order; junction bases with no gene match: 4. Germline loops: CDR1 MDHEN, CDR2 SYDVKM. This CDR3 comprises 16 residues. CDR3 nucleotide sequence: TGTGCCAGCAGTACCCGGACAGGGGGTAGCAATCAGCCCCAGCATTTT. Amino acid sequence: CASSTRTGGSNQPQHF.

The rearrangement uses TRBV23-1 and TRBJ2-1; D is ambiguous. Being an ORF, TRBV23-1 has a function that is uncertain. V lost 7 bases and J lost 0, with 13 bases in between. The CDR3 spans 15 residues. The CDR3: CASNPFRNSYNEQFF. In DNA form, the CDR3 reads TGCGCCAGCAATCCATTCAGAAACTCCTACAATGAGCAGTTCTTC.

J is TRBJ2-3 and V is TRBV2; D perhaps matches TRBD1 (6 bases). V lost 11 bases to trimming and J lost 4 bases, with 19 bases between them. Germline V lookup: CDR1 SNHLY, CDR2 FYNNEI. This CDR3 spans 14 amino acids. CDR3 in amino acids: CASSGTLSADTQYF. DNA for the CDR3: TGTGCCTCTTCTGGGACATTGTCCGCAGATACGCAGTATTTT.

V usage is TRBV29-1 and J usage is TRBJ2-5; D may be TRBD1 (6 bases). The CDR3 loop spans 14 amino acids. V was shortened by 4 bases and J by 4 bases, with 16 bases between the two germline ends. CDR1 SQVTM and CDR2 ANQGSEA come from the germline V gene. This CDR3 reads CSVASRGGRETQYF. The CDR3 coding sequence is TGCAGCGTTGCTAGCAGGGGTGGAAGAGAGACCCAGTACTTC. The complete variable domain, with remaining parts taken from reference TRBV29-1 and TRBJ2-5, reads SAVISQKPSRDICQRGTSLTIQCQVDSQVTMMFWYRQQPGQSLTLIATANQGSEATYESGFVIDKFPISRPNLTFSTLTVSNMSPEDSSIYLCSVASRGGRETQYFGPGTRLLVL.

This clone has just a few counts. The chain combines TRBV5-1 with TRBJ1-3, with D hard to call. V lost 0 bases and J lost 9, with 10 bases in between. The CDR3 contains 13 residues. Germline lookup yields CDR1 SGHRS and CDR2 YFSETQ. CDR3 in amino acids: CASSLVSPSTIYF. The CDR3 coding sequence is TGCGCCAGCAGCTTGGTATCCCCCAGCACCATATATTTT.

The CDR3 DNA sequence: TGCGCCAGCAGCCCTTCCGGGGGGGCCGGGGAGCTGTTTTTT. It codes for CASSPSGGAGELFF. This chain links TRBV4-1 with TRBJ2-2; 8 bases are shared with TRBD2. This CDR3 has 14 amino acids. Germline values: CDR1 MGHRA, CDR2 YSYEKL. J gave up 6 bases and V 4 bases, and 4 bases lay outside the gene matches.

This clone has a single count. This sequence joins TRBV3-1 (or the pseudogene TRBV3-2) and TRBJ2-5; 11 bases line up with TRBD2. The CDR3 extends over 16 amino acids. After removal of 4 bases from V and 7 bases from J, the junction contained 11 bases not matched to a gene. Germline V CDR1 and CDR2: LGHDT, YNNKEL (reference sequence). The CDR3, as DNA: TGTGCCAGCAGCCTAACGACTAGCGGGGCCCAGGGGACCCAGTACTTC. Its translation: CASSLTTSGAQGTQYF.

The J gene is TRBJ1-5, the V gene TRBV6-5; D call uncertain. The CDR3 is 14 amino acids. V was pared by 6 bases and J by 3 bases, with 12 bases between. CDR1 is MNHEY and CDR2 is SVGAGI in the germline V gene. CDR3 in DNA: TGTGCCAGCAGCCATGGACTGAACAATCAGCCCCAGCATTTT. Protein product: CASSHGLNNQPQHF.

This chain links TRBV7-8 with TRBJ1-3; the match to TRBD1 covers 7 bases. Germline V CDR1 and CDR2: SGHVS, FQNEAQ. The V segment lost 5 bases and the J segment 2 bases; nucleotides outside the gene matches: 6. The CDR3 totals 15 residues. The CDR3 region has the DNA TGTGCCAGCAGCAGCACAGGGGTTCCTGGAAACACCATATATTTT. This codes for CASSSTGVPGNTIYF.

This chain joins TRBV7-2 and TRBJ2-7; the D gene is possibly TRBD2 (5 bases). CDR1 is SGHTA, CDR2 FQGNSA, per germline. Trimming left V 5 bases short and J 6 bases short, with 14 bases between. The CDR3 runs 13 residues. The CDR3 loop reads CASSPRGRAEQYF. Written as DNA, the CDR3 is TGTGCCAGCAGCCCCCGGGGTAGGGCCGAGCAGTACTTC.

The CDR3 DNA reads TGTGCCAGCAGCTTGGTTCCAGGGGTCACAGATACGCAGTATTTT. Encoded protein: CASSLVPGVTDTQYF. This chain uses TRBV5-5 with TRBJ2-3; D might be TRBD1 (6 bases). The CDR3 covers 15 residues. Germline V gene sequence: CDR1 SGHKS, CDR2 YYEKEE (reference sequence). V was cut by 0 bases and J by 2 bases, with 10 bases left in between.

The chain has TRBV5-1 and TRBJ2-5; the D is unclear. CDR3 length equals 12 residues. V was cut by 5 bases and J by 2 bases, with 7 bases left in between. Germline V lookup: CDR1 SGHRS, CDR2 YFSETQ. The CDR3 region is CASSTLQETQYF. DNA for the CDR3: TGCGCCAGCAGTACATTGCAAGAGACCCAGTACTTC.

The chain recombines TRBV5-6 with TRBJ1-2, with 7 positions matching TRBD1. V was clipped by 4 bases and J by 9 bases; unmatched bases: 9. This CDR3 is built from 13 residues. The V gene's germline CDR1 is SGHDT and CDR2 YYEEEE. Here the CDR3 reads CASSPGTAFRYTF. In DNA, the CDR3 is TGTGCCAGCAGCCCCGGGACAGCATTCCGCTACACCTTC.

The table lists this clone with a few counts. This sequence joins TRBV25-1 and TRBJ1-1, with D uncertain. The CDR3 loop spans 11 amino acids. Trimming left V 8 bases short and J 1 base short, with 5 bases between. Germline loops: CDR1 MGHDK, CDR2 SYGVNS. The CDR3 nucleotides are TGTGCCAGCCTCCGGAACACTGAAGCTTTCTTT. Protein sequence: CASLRNTEAFF.

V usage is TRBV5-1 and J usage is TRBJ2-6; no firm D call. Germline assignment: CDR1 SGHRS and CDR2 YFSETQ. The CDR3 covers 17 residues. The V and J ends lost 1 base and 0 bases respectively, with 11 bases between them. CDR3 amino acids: CASSLREYHSGANVLTF. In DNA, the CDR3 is TGCGCCAGCAGCTTGAGAGAATACCACTCTGGGGCCAACGTCCTGACTTTC.

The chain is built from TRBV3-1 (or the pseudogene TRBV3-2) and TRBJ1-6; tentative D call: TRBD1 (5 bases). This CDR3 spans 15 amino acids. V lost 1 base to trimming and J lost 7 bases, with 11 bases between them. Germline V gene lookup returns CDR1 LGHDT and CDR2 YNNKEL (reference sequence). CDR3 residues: CASSQGDFLNSPLHF. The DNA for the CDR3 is TGTGCCAGCAGCCAAGGGGACTTTTTGAATTCACCCCTCCACTTT.

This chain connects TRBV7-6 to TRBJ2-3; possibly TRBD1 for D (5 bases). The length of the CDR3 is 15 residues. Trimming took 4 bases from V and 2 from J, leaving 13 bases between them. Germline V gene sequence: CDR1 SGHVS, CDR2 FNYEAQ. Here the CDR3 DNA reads TGTGCCAGCAGCTCTTTTTCAGGGAACACAGATACGCAGTATTTT. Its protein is CASSSFSGNTDTQYF.

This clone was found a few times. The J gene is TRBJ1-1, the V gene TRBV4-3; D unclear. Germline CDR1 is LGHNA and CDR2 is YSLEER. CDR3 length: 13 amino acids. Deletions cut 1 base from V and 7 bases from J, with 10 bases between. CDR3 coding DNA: TGCGCCAGCAGCCAAGTTCTGGCAGGTGAAGCTTTCTTT. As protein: CASSQVLAGEAFF.

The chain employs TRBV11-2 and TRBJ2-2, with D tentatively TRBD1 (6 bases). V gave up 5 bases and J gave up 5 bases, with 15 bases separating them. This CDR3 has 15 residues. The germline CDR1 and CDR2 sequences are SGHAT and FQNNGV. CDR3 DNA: TGTGCCAGCAGCCCTATTTGGGGGCCTACCGGGGAGCTGTTTTTT. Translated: CASSPIWGPTGELFF.

In nucleotides, the CDR3 is TGTGCCAGCTCCTCCAAGACAGTCTCCTACGAGCAGTACTTC. Its protein is CASSSKTVSYEQYF. The chain is built from TRBV21-1 and TRBJ2-7; whether TRBD1, the table's D call, matches the DNA was not checked. TRBV21-1 corresponds to a pseudogene. This CDR3 spans 14 amino acids.

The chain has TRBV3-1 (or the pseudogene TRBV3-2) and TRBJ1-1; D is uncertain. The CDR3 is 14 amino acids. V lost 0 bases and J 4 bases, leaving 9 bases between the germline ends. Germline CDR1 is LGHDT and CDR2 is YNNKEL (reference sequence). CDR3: CASSQDGRSTEAFF. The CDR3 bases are TGTGCCAGCAGCCAAGATGGAAGGAGCACTGAAGCTTTCTTT.

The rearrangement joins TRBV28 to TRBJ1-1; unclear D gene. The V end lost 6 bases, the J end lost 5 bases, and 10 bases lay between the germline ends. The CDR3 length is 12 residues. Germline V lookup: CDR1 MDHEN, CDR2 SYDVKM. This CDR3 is CASRPTLTEAFF. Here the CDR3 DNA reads TGTGCCAGCAGGCCTACTTTGACTGAAGCTTTCTTT. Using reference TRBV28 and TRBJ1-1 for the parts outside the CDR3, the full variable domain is DVKVTQSSRYLVKRTGEKVFLECVQDMDHENMFWYRQDPGLGLRLIYFSYDVKMKEKGDIPEGYSVSREKKERFSLILESASTNQTSMYLCASRPTLTEAFFGQGTRLTVV.

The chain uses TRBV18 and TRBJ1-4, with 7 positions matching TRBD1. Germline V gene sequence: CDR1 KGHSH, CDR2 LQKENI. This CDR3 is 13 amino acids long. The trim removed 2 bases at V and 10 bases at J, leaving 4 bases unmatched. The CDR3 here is CASSPGQDAKLFF. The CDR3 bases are TGTGCCAGCTCACCAGGACAGGACGCAAAACTGTTTTTT.

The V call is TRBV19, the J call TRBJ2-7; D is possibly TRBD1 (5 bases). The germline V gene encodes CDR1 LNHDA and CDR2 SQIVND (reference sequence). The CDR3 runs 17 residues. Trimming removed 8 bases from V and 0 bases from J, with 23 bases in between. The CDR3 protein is CASCDSKRWPPSYEQYF. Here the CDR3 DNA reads TGTGCCAGTTGTGACAGCAAGCGATGGCCCCCCTCCTACGAGCAGTACTTC.

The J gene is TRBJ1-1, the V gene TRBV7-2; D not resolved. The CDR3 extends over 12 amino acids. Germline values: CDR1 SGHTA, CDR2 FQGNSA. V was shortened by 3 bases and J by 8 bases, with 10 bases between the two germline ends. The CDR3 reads CASSFGGREAFF. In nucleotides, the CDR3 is TGTGCCAGCAGCTTTGGAGGACGGGAAGCTTTCTTT.